This entry lists 15 T cell receptor beta chains sequenced from one sample in a study of blood T cell repertoires in COVID-19. Assay used: immunoSEQ multiplex PCR; TCRdb lists only in-frame clones, some missing. The data show 300,000 to 400,000 clones, about 90% seen once. The sequencing input was PBMCs or T cells enriched from blood (not recorded which). The origin of the receptors is a man under 40 who had recovered from COVID-19.

Here the CDR3 DNA reads TGTGCCAGCAGCCCCAGACAGCAAGAGACCCAGTACTTC. This encodes CASSPRQQETQYF. The chain joins TRBV7-3 to TRBJ2-5; D possibly corresponds to TRBD1 (5 bases). This CDR3 contains 13 residues. CDR1 and CDR2 (germline): SGHTA, FQGTGA. V shed 5 bases and J shed 2 bases, with 9 bases lying between them.

The rearrangement joins TRBV18 to TRBJ1-3; 7 nucleotides align to TRBD1. Germline V gene sequence: CDR1 KGHSH, CDR2 LQKENI. This CDR3 contains 15 residues. Losses at the gene ends were 2 bases for V and 4 bases for J; bases not matched to a gene: 5. The CDR3: CASSPSTGEGNTIYF. CDR3 sequence (DNA): TGTGCCAGCTCACCATCTACAGGGGAGGGAAACACCATATATTTT.

The J gene is TRBJ2-7, the V gene TRBV5-6, with 13 bases aligning to TRBD2. This CDR3 contains 16 residues. Germline loops: CDR1 SGHDT, CDR2 YYEEEE. V lost 0 bases, J lost 3 bases, and 3 bases stayed unmatched. CDR3 in DNA: TGTGCCAGCAGCTTGGGACTAGCGGGGGGCCGCTACGAGCAGTACTTC. The encoded protein is CASSLGLAGGRYEQYF.

This chain links TRBV19 with TRBJ2-3, with TRBD2 matching 13 bases. There are 16 residues in the CDR3. Germline V gene data show CDR1 as LNHDA and CDR2 as SQIVND (reference sequence). Trimming cost V 0 bases and J 6 bases; bases outside gene matches: 3. This CDR3 is CASSIELAGGLDTQYF. The DNA for the CDR3 is TGTGCCAGTAGTATAGAACTAGCGGGGGGGCTGGATACGCAGTATTTT.

This rearrangement joins TRBV18 to TRBJ1-1; no firm D call. This CDR3 region has 12 residues. Trimming removed 6 bases from V and 9 bases from J, with 14 bases in between. CDR1 is KGHSH, CDR2 LQKENI, per germline. The CDR3 region has the DNA TGTGCCAGCTCGACGGAGGGCATACAAGCTTTCTTT. Translating gives CASSTEGIQAFF.

This clone was counted a few times. The rearrangement uses TRBV30 and TRBJ1-6, with TRBD1 identical over 7 bases. The V gene end was trimmed by 3 bases and the J gene end by 10 bases; junction bases not matched to a gene: 12. The CDR3 is 15 residues long. Per germline, CDR1 GTSNPN and CDR2 SVGIG (reference sequence). CDR3 coding DNA: TGTGCCTGGAGACCACCCGACAGGGCTCTATCACCCCTCCACTTT. Translating gives CAWRPPDRALSPLHF.

This chain connects TRBV7-3 to TRBJ2-7; 14 nucleotides align to TRBD2. This CDR3 spans 16 amino acids. The J segment lost 2 bases and the V segment lost 0 bases, leaving 0 bases of the junction unmatched. The germline gives CDR1 SGHTA, CDR2 FQGTGA. Here the CDR3 DNA reads TGTGCCAGCAGCTTAACGGGACTAGCGGGGGCCTACGAGCAGTACTTC. Translating gives CASSLTGLAGAYEQYF.

This clone was seen once. This sequence joins TRBV5-4 and TRBJ1-3; 8 bases fit TRBD1. V was clipped by 0 bases and J by 2 bases; unmatched bases: 1. This CDR3 region has 15 residues. Germline V gives CDR1 SGHNT, CDR2 YYREEE (reference sequence). CDR3 loop: CASSLDRGTGNTIYF. The CDR3, as DNA: TGTGCCAGCAGCTTGGACAGGGGGACTGGAAACACCATATATTTT.

This chain links TRBV28 with TRBJ1-1, with D perhaps matching TRBD1 (5 bases). The V gene's germline CDR1 is MDHEN and CDR2 SYDVKM. This CDR3 has 11 amino acids. CDR3 sequence reads: CGYRKDTEAFF. CDR3 in DNA: TGTGGGTACAGGAAGGACACTGAAGCTTTCTTT.

The J gene is TRBJ1-1, the V gene TRBV28, with TRBD1 matching over 7 bases. Germline CDR1 and CDR2: MDHEN and SYDVKM. The CDR3 has 15 amino acids. Trimming removed 2 bases from V and 2 bases from J; junction bases left unmatched: 5. CDR3 amino acids: CASSLTGTANTEAFF. CDR3 in DNA: TGTGCCAGCAGTTTAACCGGGACAGCTAACACTGAAGCTTTCTTT.

The chain uses TRBV2 and TRBJ1-2; no clear D. The V gene's germline CDR1 is SNHLY and CDR2 FYNNEI. The CDR3 is made up of 13 amino acids. The ends were cut back, 6 bases at V and 5 bases at J, with 13 bases in the middle. Written as DNA, the CDR3 is TGTGCCAGCAGGATTGGACGGACTTATGGCTACACCTTC. Its translation is CASRIGRTYGYTF.

This clone was seen a few times. This chain connects TRBV24-1 to TRBJ1-5; perhaps TRBD1 as D (5 bases). CDR1 and CDR2 (germline): KGHDR, SFDVKD. V was pared by 5 bases and J by 1 base, with 11 bases between. This CDR3 comprises 15 residues. The CDR3 sequence is CATSGSGGSNQPQHF. The CDR3 DNA reads TGTGCCACCAGTGGATCCGGGGGGAGCAATCAGCCCCAGCATTTT.

V gene TRBV7-8 combines with J gene TRBJ2-3, with a weak D call TRBD1 (5 bases). The germline CDR1 and CDR2 sequences are SGHVS and FQNEAQ. The CDR3 covers 15 residues. Trimming removed 1 base at V and 0 bases at J, with 8 bases between. The CDR3 reads CASSLVGLSTDTQYF. The CDR3 DNA reads as TGTGCCAGCAGCTTAGTGGGGCTTAGCACAGATACGCAGTATTTT.

This chain links TRBV2 with TRBJ1-6, with D possibly TRBD1 on 5 matching bases. CDR3 size: 15 residues. Germline loops: CDR1 SNHLY, CDR2 FYNNEI. Trimming took 8 bases from V and 9 from J, leaving 20 bases between them. The CDR3 spells CASQRGGVGRSPLHF. The CDR3 region has the DNA TGTGCCAGCCAAAGGGGAGGGGTTGGACGTTCACCCCTCCACTTT.

V is TRBV5-3 and J is TRBJ1-5; D remains unclear. TRBV5-3 is given ORF status, its function remaining uncertain. The CDR3 is made up of 17 amino acids. Trimming removed 0 bases at V and 4 bases at J, with 17 bases between. CDR3 amino acids: CARSLADKTGGNQPQHF. The CDR3, as DNA: TGTGCCAGAAGCTTGGCCGATAAAACCGGAGGTAATCAGCCCCAGCATTTT.